These 19 T cell receptor beta chains originate from one sample sequenced in a study of blood T cell repertoires in COVID-19 (dated by TCRdb to 2018 to 2021). The library was built by means of the immunoSEQ multiplex PCR assay. In TCRdb, the immuneACCESS table is reduced to in-frame sequences with V and J assigned. These tables do not hold every clone; where another copy was compared, an unresolved V gene accounts for under half, and the others remain unexplained. Present in this sample are about 210,000 clones, around 82% of which were seen just once. The top ten clones comprise approximately 12% of the sample. Sequencing was done on a sample of peripheral blood. The receptors shown here come from a middle-aged woman with acute or convalescent COVID-19.

The chain joins TRBV19 to TRBJ2-7; possible D gene TRBD2, 6 bases. The germline gives CDR1 LNHDA, CDR2 SQIVND (reference sequence). This CDR3 has 14 residues. V lost 3 bases, J lost 7 bases, and 16 bases lay in between. This chain's CDR3 is CASSIGGGTGEQYF. The CDR3 bases are TGTGCCAGTAGTATCGGGGGAGGCACCGGGGAGCAGTACTTC.

This chain joins TRBV4-1 and TRBJ2-1; D may be TRBD2 (6 bases). Germline CDR1 is MGHRA and CDR2 is YSYEKL. This CDR3 contains 11 residues. Between the trimmed V and J ends, which lost 2 bases and 14 bases, there was a span of 10 bases. The DNA of the CDR3 is TGCGCCAGCAGCCAAACGGGAGTGAAGTTCTTC. It specifies CASSQTGVKFF.

This rearrangement joins TRBV20-1 to TRBJ1-4, with D tentatively TRBD1 (5 bases). V lost 6 bases to trimming and J lost 15 bases, with 17 bases between them. The CDR3 has 11 residues. The germline gives CDR1 DFQATT, CDR2 SNEGSKA (reference sequence). CDR3 residues: CSAPWGVELFF. CDR3 bases: TGCAGTGCCCCATGGGGGGTCGAATTGTTTTTT.

V is TRBV2 and J is TRBJ2-3; D is uncertain. The CDR3 is 12 amino acids. The germline gives CDR1 SNHLY, CDR2 FYNNEI. Between the trimmed V and J ends, which lost 5 bases and 0 bases, there was a span of 3 bases. The CDR3 here is CASSTSTDTQYF. DNA for the CDR3: TGTGCCAGCAGTACTAGCACAGATACGCAGTATTTT.

V and J are TRBV23-1 and TRBJ1-1; no definite D call. TRBV23-1 is noted as an ORF with a role that remains uncertain. V dropped 1 base and J dropped 0 bases, with 9 bases sitting between them. The CDR3 extends over 15 amino acids. CDR3 in DNA: TGCGCCAGCAGTCAATTATGGGCCTTGAACACTGAAGCTTTCTTT. Translating it yields CASSQLWALNTEAFF.

The CDR3 is CASSYRGPRATEAFF. The CDR3 DNA is TGTGCCAGCAGTTACAGGGGGCCCCGGGCCACTGAAGCTTTCTTT. The chain recombines TRBV6-2 or TRBV6-3 with TRBJ1-1, with 7 bases lining up with TRBD1. Germline trimming cut 2 bases from V and 4 bases from J; bases unmatched to any gene: 7. CDR1 is MNHEY, CDR2 SVGEGT, per germline. The CDR3 has 15 residues.

The chain combines TRBV9 with TRBJ1-2; 8 bases are a match to TRBD1. V dropped 4 bases and J dropped 1; count of bases not matched to a gene: 6. The CDR3 spans 15 residues. CDR1 and CDR2 (germline): SGDLS, YYNGEE. The CDR3 loop is CASSLRTGNNYGYTF. The CDR3 DNA reads TGTGCCAGCAGCCTCCGGACAGGGAATAACTATGGCTACACCTTC.

This rearrangement joins TRBV18 to TRBJ2-7, with 9 bases matching TRBD1. Unmatched junction bases numbered 5, after V lost 4 bases and J lost 4 bases. This CDR3 contains 14 residues. In germline, CDR1 is KGHSH, CDR2 LQKENI. CDR3 protein: CASSLGQGMYEQYF. CDR3 nucleotide sequence: TGTGCCAGCTCACTCGGACAGGGGATGTACGAGCAGTACTTC.

The chain carries TRBV10-3 and TRBJ2-5; TRBD2 aligns across 8 bases. CDR1 is ENHRY, CDR2 SYGVKD, per germline. The CDR3 totals 16 residues. J was trimmed by 5 bases and V by 6 bases; bases with no gene match: 14. CDR3 DNA: TGTGCCATCAGCGATACTAGCGGAGGCGCCGGGGAGACCCAGTACTTC. This sequence encodes CAISDTSGGAGETQYF.

V usage is TRBV7-8 and J usage is TRBJ1-5; no clear D gene. The CDR3 is 12 residues long. Germline loops: CDR1 SGHVS, CDR2 FQNEAQ. V was clipped by 5 bases and J by 4 bases, with 6 bases between them. The CDR3 loop is CASSPNNQPQHF. CDR3 coding DNA: TGTGCCAGCAGCCCAAATAATCAGCCCCAGCATTTT. Full variable domain (outside the CDR3, taken from reference TRBV7-8 and TRBJ1-5): GAGVSQSPRYKVAKRGQDVALRCDPISGHVSLFWYQQALGQGPEFLTYFQNEAQLDKSGLPSDRFFAERPEGSVSTLKIQRTQQEDSAVYLCASSPNNQPQHFGDGTRLSIL.

The chain joins TRBV27 to TRBJ1-1, with 10 bases identical to TRBD1. The CDR3 loop spans 14 amino acids. Trimming took 6 bases from V and 3 from J; bases not matched to a gene: 4. Germline V gives CDR1 MNHEY, CDR2 SMNVEV (reference sequence). The CDR3 DNA follows: TGTGCCAGCAGCATGGGACAGGGGTACACTGAAGCTTTCTTT. It encodes CASSMGQGYTEAFF.

The rearrangement uses TRBV6-2 or TRBV6-3 and TRBJ2-2; TRBD2 matches at 15 bases. V shed 4 bases, J shed 5 bases, and the junction held 8 bases outside the gene matches. Looked up from germline, CDR1 is MNHEY and CDR2 is SVGEGT. The CDR3 totals 18 residues. The CDR3 coding sequence is TGTGCCAGCAGTTCCCCGGGACTAGCGGGAGGTTGGACCGGGGAGCTGTTTTTT. This translates into CASSSPGLAGGWTGELFF.

The CDR3 sequence is CATQKFGLAGSSYEQYF. CDR3 DNA: TGTGCCACCCAAAAATTCGGACTAGCGGGAAGCTCCTACGAGCAGTACTTC. V is TRBV19 and J is TRBJ2-7, with 12 positions matching TRBD2. Trimming at V came to 10 bases and at J to 0 bases, leaving 13 bases not matched to a gene. The CDR3 runs 17 residues. Germline loops: CDR1 LNHDA, CDR2 SQIVND (reference sequence).

The chain carries TRBV5-1 and TRBJ2-7, with unresolved D. Germline values: CDR1 SGHRS, CDR2 YFSETQ. The CDR3 has 16 residues. Deletions cut 2 bases from V and 1 base from J, with 16 bases between. The CDR3 coding sequence is TGCGCCAGCAGCTTTAGATTGGGTACAGAGTCCTACGAGCAGTACTTC. Protein: CASSFRLGTESYEQYF. Filled out from reference TRBV5-1 and TRBJ2-7, the complete variable domain reads KAGVTQTPRYLIKTRGQQVTLSCSPISGHRSVSWYQQTPGQGLQFLFEYFSETQRNKGNFPGRFSGRQFSNSRSEMNVSTLELGDSALYLCASSFRLGTESYEQYFGPGTRLTVT.

The chain has TRBV10-1 and TRBJ2-4; maybe TRBD1 (6 bases). V shed 3 bases and J shed 5 bases, with 14 bases lying between them. The CDR3 contains 15 residues. Germline CDR1 and CDR2: WNHNN and SYGVQD (reference sequence). CDR3 in amino acids: CASSEQLGGQNIQYF. For the CDR3, the DNA is TGCGCCAGCAGTGAACAACTAGGGGGACAAAACATTCAGTACTTC.

The chain combines TRBV4-2 with TRBJ2-3, with 10 bases fitting TRBD2. Per the germline V gene, CDR1 is LGHNA and CDR2 is YNFKEQ. Germline trimming cut 0 bases from V and 0 bases from J; bases unmatched to any gene: 6. This CDR3 is 18 amino acids long. This chain's CDR3 is CASSQDELAGFSTDTQYF. The CDR3, as DNA: TGTGCCAGCAGCCAAGATGAACTAGCGGGATTTAGCACAGATACGCAGTATTTT.

The CDR3, as DNA: TGTGCCAGCAGCCTAGACGGGAGCACTGAAGCTTTCTTT. Encoded protein: CASSLDGSTEAFF. V and J are TRBV7-7 and TRBJ1-1; no firm D call. Trimming pared 5 bases from V and 4 bases from J, leaving 11 bases between. Germline assignment: CDR1 SSHAT and CDR2 FNYEAQ (reference sequence). The CDR3 totals 13 residues. Combining the CDR3 with reference TRBV7-7 and TRBJ1-1 gives the whole variable domain GAGVSQSPRYKVTKRGQDVTLRCDPISSHATLYWYQQALGQGPEFLTYFNYEAQPDKSGLPSDRFSAERPEGSISTLTIQRTEQRDSAMYRCASSLDGSTEAFFGQGTRLTVV.

The rearrangement joins TRBV6-2 or TRBV6-3 to TRBJ2-5; 10 bases fit TRBD1. The germline V gene has CDR1 MNHEY and CDR2 SVGEGT. This CDR3 spans 18 amino acids. Germline trimming cut 4 bases from V and 2 bases from J; bases unmatched to any gene: 13. The chain's CDR3 is CASSFRDRGSLRQETQYF. The CDR3 DNA sequence: TGTGCCAGCAGTTTCCGGGACAGGGGCTCCCTACGGCAAGAGACCCAGTACTTC.

This chain links TRBV7-8 with TRBJ1-1; TRBD1 agrees at 10 bases. CDR1 and CDR2 (germline): SGHVS, FQNEAQ. J lost 5 bases, V lost 1 base, and 7 bases had no gene match. The CDR3 extends over 16 amino acids. The CDR3 loop reads CASSLGTGGGRTEAFF. The CDR3 nucleotides read TGTGCCAGCAGCTTAGGGACAGGGGGTGGTCGGACTGAAGCTTTCTTT.